This is a list of T cell receptor beta chains from one sample in a study of cytomegalovirus exposure and HLA in healthy donors. TCRdb's copy holds only in-frame clones and misses some; the assay was immunoSEQ multiplex PCR. The profile covers some 100,000 clones, with over 60% appearing a single time and 3.5% to 5% taken by the ten largest. Sequencing used PBMCs. The source of these receptors is a female donor in good health and CMV-seropositive. Both conserved end residues are part of each CDR3. A D gene is named only where the DNA matches it firmly. Where a row states a size, it is once, few, many or the class of an expanded clone; other rows omit it.

.	.	TRBJ2-1	TRBV15	15	TGTGCCACCAGCAGAGGACTAGGCCTAAACAATGAGCAGTTCTTC	CATSRGLGLNNEQFF
.	.	TRBJ1-6	TRBV6-5	15	TGTGCCAGCAGTTACTCTGGGGGCCCCGGGTATCTCCTCCACTTT	CASSYSGGPGYLLHF
.	few	TRBJ2-6	TRBV4-1	16	TGCGCCAGCAGCCAAGTTGGCAGCTCTGGGGCCAACGTCCTGACTTTC	CASSQVGSSGANVLTF
.	once	TRBJ1-1	TRBV19	18	TGTGCCAGTAGGCTAAGCGCCGGACAGAGCATTTGGAACACTGAAGCTTTCTTT	CASRLSAGQSIWNTEAFF
.	.	TRBJ2-7	TRBV5-1	15	TGCGCCAGCAGCTTGGATGCGGGATCCGGCTACGAGCAGTACTTC	CASSLDAGSGYEQYF
.	.	TRBJ1-2	TRBV19	15	TGTGCCAGTAGTTTTAGCCGGGACATCGTCTATGGCTACACCTTC	CASSFSRDIVYGYTF
.	few	TRBJ1-3	TRBV19	14	TGTGCCAGCACAAGGACAAGCTCTGGAAACACCATATATTTT	CASTRTSSGNTIYF
TRBD1	.	TRBJ2-3	TRBV2	16	TGTGCCAGCAGGGCGACCGGGACAGGGAATGCGGATACGCAGTATTTT	CASRATGTGNADTQYF
TRBD1	.	TRBJ1-1	TRBV10-2	16	TGCGCCAGCAGTGACTGGGACAGCATCCTAGACGGTGAAGCTTTCTTT	CASSDWDSILDGEAFF
TRBD1	.	TRBJ2-3	TRBV27	13	TGTGCCAGCAGTTCGACAGGGCCAGATACGCAGTATTTT	CASSSTGPDTQYF
TRBD2	.	TRBJ2-5	TRBV7-2	13	TGTGCCAGCAGCCGGGGGGAGGGGGAGACCCAGTACTTC	CASSRGEGETQYF
TRBD2	.	TRBJ2-1	TRBV4-1	16	TGCGCCAGCAGCCGAACAGAGCGGGAGATTTCGAATGAGCAGTTCTTC	CASSRTEREISNEQFF
TRBD2	.	TRBJ2-1	TRBV4-3	15	TGCGCCAGCAGCCACGCTGGGACTAGCGGCAATGAGCAGTTCTTC	CASSHAGTSGNEQFF
TRBD2	.	TRBJ2-1	TRBV6-4	18	TGTGCCAGCAGTGAAAGGCTAGCGGGGCCCAACTCCTACAATGAGCAGTTCTTC	CASSERLAGPNSYNEQFF
.	.	TRBJ2-3	TRBV29-1	14	TGCAGCGTGGGGACCCAGGGGTTTTGGGATACGCAGTATTTT	CSVGTQGFWDTQYF
TRBD2	.	TRBJ2-4	TRBV29-1	15	TGCAGCGCAGGCCGGGAGGACGGTGGCAAAAACATTCAGTACTTC	CSAGREDGGKNIQYF
.	once	TRBJ1-1	TRBV18	15	TGTGCCAGCTCTTTAAACGGTAACGAGGTCACTGAAGCTTTCTTT	CASSLNGNEVTEAFF
.	once	TRBJ2-5	TRBV5-1	13	TGCGCCAGCAGCTTGAGCGGAGAAGAGACCCAGTACTTC	CASSLSGEETQYF
TRBD1	.	TRBJ1-2	TRBV5-1	14	TGCGCCAGCAGCTTAGGGACAGCGGCGGATGGCTACACCTTC	CASSLGTAADGYTF
.	.	TRBJ2-7	TRBV7-9	13	TGTTCCAGCAGCTTAGACAGCTCCTACGAGCAGTACTTC	CSSSLDSSYEQYF
.	.	TRBJ1-2	TRBV9	15	TGTGCCAGCAGCGTAGCAGGCAGGGTTTGGGATGGCTACACCTTC	CASSVAGRVWDGYTF
.	.	TRBJ1-2	TRBV7-9	14	TGTGCCAGCAGCTTAGAGAGGCCAAACTATGGCTACACCTTC	CASSLERPNYGYTF
TRBD1	.	TRBJ2-7	TRBV10-3	15	TGTGCCATCAGTGCGGACGGGACAGGGCCCCTCGAGCAGTACTTC	CAISADGTGPLEQYF
.	once	TRBJ1-3	TRBV6-1	14	TGTGCCAGCACCCGGGAGTTGAGTCGAAACACCATATATTTT	CASTRELSRNTIYF
TRBD1	.	TRBJ2-5	TRBV7-2	14	TGTGCCAGCAGCACACCGACAGGGTTGGAGACCCAGTACTTC	CASSTPTGLETQYF
.	.	TRBJ1-1	TRBV6-5	15	TGTGCCAGCACCCCCCGGGGGGGGGCGACCACTGAAGCTTTCTTT	CASTPRGGATTEAFF
.	.	TRBJ1-5	TRBV30	14	TGTGCCTGGAGCCTCAGGGGTAGCAATCAGCCCCAGCATTTT	CAWSLRGSNQPQHF
TRBD1	.	TRBJ1-4	TRBV14	15	TGTGCCAGCAGCCAAGACGGGACAGCTAATGAAAAACTGTTTTTT	CASSQDGTANEKLFF
TRBD2	.	TRBJ2-5	TRBV5-4	16	TGTGCCAGCAGCTTGGCGGGCGGGGGGGCGCGGGAGACCCAGTACTTC	CASSLAGGGARETQYF
TRBD2	.	TRBJ2-7	TRBV30	18	TGTGCCTGGACCCCGGGACTAGCGGGAGGGCCCTCTTTCTACGAGCAGTACTTC	CAWTPGLAGGPSFYEQYF
TRBD1	.	TRBJ1-1	TRBV19	17	TGTGCCAGTAGTTGGGGGGGACAGGGGGTAATGAACACTGAAGCTTTCTTT	CASSWGGQGVMNTEAFF
.	.	TRBJ1-2	TRBV6-5	15	TGTGCCAGCAGTTACTCGCGAGGTTTTAACTATGGCTACACCTTC	CASSYSRGFNYGYTF
.	.	TRBJ2-2	TRBV2	19	TGTGCCAGCAGTTTCCCCTGGGGTGGCGGGTTAACGAACACCGGGGAGCTGTTTTTT	CASSFPWGGGLTNTGELFF
TRBD1	.	TRBJ1-3	TRBV11-2	15	TGTGCCAGCAGTCTCGGGACAGCGTACCCTTTACTAATATATTTT	CASSLGTAYPLLIYF
.	.	TRBJ2-4	TRBV6-5	14	TGTGCCAGCAGACAGGATCTGGCCAAAAACAGTCAGTACTTC	CASRQDLAKNSQYF
.	few	TRBJ2-7	TRBV7-6	12	TGTGCCAGCAGCTCCCTGGTGGGGCAGCAGTACTTC	CASSSLVGQQYF
TRBD1	.	TRBJ1-4	TRBV27	17	TGTGCCAGCAGTCCACGATCAGGGGGCGCGGGTAATGAAAAACTGTTTTTT	CASSPRSGGAGNEKLFF
TRBD1	.	TRBJ1-4	TRBV29-1	13	TGCAGCGTTTTCGACAGGGGTGGGGAAAAACTGTTTTTT	CSVFDRGGEKLFF
.	.	TRBJ2-7	TRBV10-1	16	TGCGCCAGCAGTGAGACAGCCGGCAGCCGAACCTACGAGCAGTACTTC	CASSETAGSRTYEQYF
.	few	TRBJ1-5	TRBV7-9	17	TGTTCCAGCAGCTTAGTAGCTCTCACCGATAGCAATCAGCCCCAGCATTTT	CSSSLVALTDSNQPQHF
TRBD1	.	TRBJ1-2	TRBV5-4	14	TGTGCCAGCAGCGACCGGGACAGGGGTCGTGGCTACACCTTC	CASSDRDRGRGYTF
.	once	TRBJ1-1	TRBV28	12	TGTGCCAGCAGTTTAACGGCGGTTGAAGCTTTCTTT	CASSLTAVEAFF
.	.	TRBJ1-3	TRBV5-1	13	TGCGCCAGCAGCTTGCAGGGTGGAAACACCATATATTTT	CASSLQGGNTIYF
.	.	TRBJ1-6	TRBV30	16	TGTGCCTGGAGTAAGATGGACAGCTCCTATAATTCACCCCTCCACTTT	CAWSKMDSSYNSPLHF
TRBD2	few	TRBJ2-7	TRBV10-3	14	TGTGCCATCAGCGGGACTAGCGGGTCCTACGAGCAGTACTTC	CAISGTSGSYEQYF
.	.	TRBJ1-1	TRBV19	14	TGTGCCAGTAGTATAGATAGGGACTACACTGAAGCTTTCTTT	CASSIDRDYTEAFF
TRBD1	once	TRBJ1-3	TRBV7-9	14	TGTTCCAGCAGCCCCTCAGGGGGCGGAAACACCATATATTTT	CSSSPSGGGNTIYF
.	.	TRBJ2-7	TRBV10-1	14	TGCGCCAGCAGTAACCGGACAGGGAGGGACGAGCAGTACTTC	CASSNRTGRDEQYF
TRBD2	.	TRBJ2-5	TRBV4-2	17	TGTGCCAGCAGCCAACTTTCGGGGGGGGTGGCCCAAGAGACCCAGTACTTC	CASSQLSGGVAQETQYF
.	.	TRBJ1-1	TRBV19	15	TGTGCCAGTACAATCAGACAGGTCCTGAACACTGAAGCTTTCTTT	CASTIRQVLNTEAFF
.	.	TRBJ2-7	TRBV6-1	13	TGTGCCAGCGACCCCGGAGGTCCCTACGAGCAGTACTTC	CASDPGGPYEQYF
.	.	TRBJ2-7	TRBV5-1	14	TGCGCCAGCAGCCGCGGCGGCGCCTCCTACGAGCAGTACTTC	CASSRGGASYEQYF
.	.	TRBJ2-1	TRBV14	14	TGTGCCAGCAGCCAAGTCGGGGGGCTGAGGGAGCAGTTCTTC	CASSQVGGLREQFF